A single sample is the source of the 14 T cell receptor beta chains below, sequenced in a study of graft-versus-host responses after intestinal transplantation. The table came from immunoSEQ multiplex PCR; TCRdb's copy has only in-frame clones and leaves some out. The sample lists 80,000 to 100,000 clones; approximately 90% were seen once. Antigens of these TCRs are unknown. The sample in question was unstimulated CD4+ T cells sorted from spleen or lymph node cells, obtained before intestinal transplant. The receptors derive from a human donor who received an intestinal transplant.

The chain recombines TRBV7-2 with TRBJ2-7; perhaps TRBD2 as D (6 bases). The CDR3 consists of 13 residues. From germline, CDR1 is SGHTA and CDR2 FQGNSA. The germline V and J ends were trimmed by 1 base and 5 bases, with 9 bases remaining between them. CDR3 coding DNA: TGTGCCAGCAGCTTAGGGGGGGTTAACGAGCAGTACTTC. Its translation is CASSLGGVNEQYF. Full variable domain (missing parts from reference TRBV7-2 and TRBJ2-7): GAGVSQSPSNKVTEKGKDVELRCDPISGHTALYWYRQSLGQGLEFLIYFQGNSAPDKSGLPSDRFSAERTGGSVSTLTIQRTQQEDSAVYLCASSLGGVNEQYFGPGTRLTVT.

V and J are TRBV5-1 and TRBJ2-2; weak D call: TRBD1 (5 bases). The length of the CDR3 is 14 residues. In germline, CDR1 is SGHRS, CDR2 YFSETQ. Between the trimmed V and J ends, which lost 4 bases and 6 bases, there was a span of 13 bases. CDR3 sequence reads: CASSPQQGPGELFF. The CDR3 region has the DNA TGCGCCAGCAGCCCCCAGCAGGGTCCCGGGGAGCTGTTTTTT.

The V and J genes are TRBV29-1 and TRBJ2-5; maybe TRBD1 (5 bases). This CDR3 spans 14 amino acids. Germline-derived CDR1 and CDR2 are SQVTM and ANQGSEA. V was clipped by 8 bases and J by 1 base, with 17 bases between them. The CDR3 region is CSSKSGAGQETQYF. The CDR3 coding sequence is TGCAGCTCAAAATCTGGGGCCGGCCAAGAGACCCAGTACTTC.

The rearrangement links TRBV5-1 to TRBJ2-7, with 8 bases that match TRBD1. V shed 1 base and J 4 bases; nucleotides not matched to a gene: 7. Germline-derived CDR1 and CDR2 are SGHRS and YFSETQ. The CDR3 is 15 amino acids. The CDR3 region has the DNA TGCGCCAGCAGCTTGTGGGACAGGACTTCTTACGAGCAGTACTTC. Translated, it gives CASSLWDRTSYEQYF. Full variable domain (remainder filled in from reference TRBV5-1 and TRBJ2-7): KAGVTQTPRYLIKTRGQQVTLSCSPISGHRSVSWYQQTPGQGLQFLFEYFSETQRNKGNFPGRFSGRQFSNSRSEMNVSTLELGDSALYLCASSLWDRTSYEQYFGPGTRLTVT.

The chain recombines TRBV6-5 with TRBJ1-2; D gene unclear. CDR3 length equals 13 residues. With 6 bases removed from V and 2 bases from J, the gap between germline ends came to 10 bases. Germline-derived CDR1 and CDR2 are MNHEY and SVGAGI. The CDR3 DNA reads TGTGCCAGCAGCTCCCGGGTCAACTATGGCTACACCTTC. It specifies CASSSRVNYGYTF.

V gene TRBV5-1 combines with J gene TRBJ2-3, with 7 bases lining up with TRBD2. The V gene end was trimmed by 6 bases and the J gene end by 0 bases; junction bases not matched to a gene: 7. CDR1 is SGHRS, CDR2 YFSETQ, per germline. The CDR3 runs 15 residues. This CDR3 is CASISAGESTDTQYF. Written as DNA, the CDR3 is TGCGCCAGCATTAGTGCGGGAGAGAGCACAGATACGCAGTATTTT.

J is TRBJ2-7 and V is TRBV6-1, with TRBD2 matching over 7 bases. Germline V gene data show CDR1 as MNHNS and CDR2 as SASEGT. V trimming: 7 bases; J trimming: 3 bases; junction bases outside the gene matches: 3. The CDR3 spans 12 residues. The CDR3 region is CASMSGVYEQYF. Written as DNA, the CDR3 is TGTGCCAGCATGAGCGGGGTCTACGAGCAGTACTTC.

This chain joins TRBV19 and TRBJ1-6; unclear D gene. Deletions cut 3 bases from V and 14 bases from J, with 14 bases between. Germline V lookup: CDR1 LNHDA, CDR2 SQIVND (reference sequence). This CDR3 spans 13 amino acids. CDR3 DNA sequence: TGTGCCAGTAGTATTAGTAAGACATCAACCCTCCACTTT. It encodes CASSISKTSTLHF.

This clone was recorded only once. The rearrangement links TRBV18 to TRBJ2-1; 11 bases are shared with TRBD1. The CDR3 has 16 residues. J was trimmed by 7 bases and V by 4 bases; bases with no gene match: 9. Germline CDR1 reads KGHSH; CDR2 reads LQKENI. DNA for the CDR3: TGTGCCAGCTCACTTCCGGGACAGGGGGACGGGAATGAGCAGTTCTTC. Translation: CASSLPGQGDGNEQFF.

V usage is TRBV5-1 and J usage is TRBJ2-2; D perhaps matches TRBD1 (6 bases). V was cut by 5 bases and J by 3 bases, with 11 bases left in between. Germline CDR1 reads SGHRS; CDR2 reads YFSETQ. This CDR3 has 14 amino acids. CDR3 amino acids: CASRGRGDTGELFF. Written as DNA, the CDR3 is TGCGCCAGCAGGGGCAGGGGAGACACCGGGGAGCTGTTTTTT. The full variable domain, its missing parts supplied by reference TRBV5-1 and TRBJ2-2, is KAGVTQTPRYLIKTRGQQVTLSCSPISGHRSVSWYQQTPGQGLQFLFEYFSETQRNKGNFPGRFSGRQFSNSRSEMNVSTLELGDSALYLCASRGRGDTGELFFGEGSRLTVL.

The rearrangement links TRBV5-1 to TRBJ2-3, with TRBD1 identical over 7 bases. The J segment lost 0 bases and the V segment lost 4 bases, leaving 8 bases of the junction unmatched. Looked up from germline, CDR1 is SGHRS and CDR2 is YFSETQ. The CDR3 is 16 residues long. CDR3 in amino acids: CASSPRGPPSTDTQYF. As DNA, the CDR3 is TGCGCCAGCAGCCCGAGGGGGCCGCCTAGCACAGATACGCAGTATTTT.

Points on this clone: A read error may account for a junction end that differs from germline. The CDR3, as DNA: TGTGCCAGCAGCAATAGAGGCAGGGGACCCTATGAGCAGTACTTC. Residues: CASSNRGRGPYEQYF. The chain employs TRBV7-9 and TRBJ2-7; maybe TRBD1 (6 bases). Looked up from germline, CDR1 is SEHNR and CDR2 is FQNEAQ (reference sequence). The CDR3 spans 15 residues. Complete variable domain (other parts from reference TRBV7-9 and TRBJ2-7): DTGVSQNPRHKITKRGQNVTFRCDPISEHNRLYWYRQTLGQGPEFLTYFQNEAQLEKSRLLSDRFSAERPKGSFSTLEIQRTEQGDSAMYLCASSNRGRGPYEQYFGPGTRLTVT.

Of note for this clone: The sample holds other DNA sequences that translate to the same CDR3. The chain links TRBV5-1 to TRBJ2-1; D might be TRBD2 (6 bases). The CDR3 spans 14 residues. The germline CDR1 and CDR2 sequences are SGHRS and YFSETQ. V shed 0 bases and J shed 4 bases, with 8 bases lying between them. Written as DNA, the CDR3 is TGCGCCAGCAGCTTGGGGGGAGGATACAATGAGCAGTTCTTC. It yields the protein CASSLGGGYNEQFF.

The rearrangement joins TRBV6-1 to TRBJ2-5; TRBD1 agrees at 10 bases. The CDR3 is 17 residues long. J was trimmed by 7 bases and V by 4 bases; bases with no gene match: 15. Germline V CDR1 and CDR2: MNHNS, SASEGT. CDR3 DNA: TGTGCCAGCAGTGGAAGCAACTACCGGGACAGGGGTGTGACCCAGTACTTC. Protein product: CASSGSNYRDRGVTQYF.